Listed here is a single T cell receptor beta chain. Its antigen is currently not known. Within one base of it there is no much larger clone, and no base qualities were kept. The data are from a study of cytomegalovirus exposure and HLA in healthy donors (TCRdb year 2017). Regarding the research as a whole: An earlier analysis of approximately 640 of the donors reported more than 250 Gb of sequence data and some 100 million unique TCR beta sequences from roughly 200 million T cells. Genome-wide SNP genotypes for about 55% of the roughly 670 donors were used in a later genetic analysis, which treated that subset as a discovery cohort. Four to six DR-DQ haplotypes were handled as single units for association and clustering, since linkage in the cohort was strong. Both class I and class II loci were covered by HLA typing, at four-digit resolution. The T cell repertoires of 670 or so subjects were profiled by immunosequencing and related to cytomegalovirus serostatus. Of the roughly 400 genotyped donors, less than 85% were placed in the genetic ancestry cluster associated with self-reported Caucasian donors. The study was designed to test whether signatures of past pathogen exposure could be identified by cataloging public T cell receptors. An earlier analysis of nearly 600 of the donors applied high-throughput TCR beta sequencing to assess whether each TCR beta V gene segment acted as functional or pseudogenic. A later analysis re-analyzed previously published TCR beta repertoires from 550 to 700 donors and added high-resolution HLA genotyping to study TCR occurrence patterns. On average, approximately 250,000 unique TCR beta nucleotide sequences were sequenced per donor among about 400 genotyped donors of the cohort, with roughly 18% of those sequences being non-productive. Donor age, sex, ethnicity and CMV serostatus were compiled alongside the repertoire data. Rather than using new phenotypic data, the later analysis identified candidate immune exposures from TCR beta sequences and from how often those sequences occurred across donors. All discovery cohort repertoires had been generated on a single sequencing platform. Roughly 300 gigabases of sequencing data and around 90 million unique TCR sequences made up an early release that covered around 640 HLA-typed donors. Typing coverage varied by locus: roughly 620-640 donors for A, B, C, DRB1 and DQB1; approximately 500 for DQA1; about 600 for DPA1; approximately 470 for DPB1. Along with the 666-subject first cohort, a separate validation cohort of about 110 different subjects was used. To predict cytomegalovirus infection status, the study brought together high-throughput TCR immunosequencing, statistical association of individual TCRs with disease status, and machine learning. Overall study results and their limits: According to the authors, the approach could potentially be generalized to other disease states and immunological phenotypes. Some IMGT-functional V segments, including TRBV6-2 and TRBV6-3, could not be told apart with the 87-base-pair reads, so those segments were excluded. According to a later analysis, most CMV-associated TCR beta chains appeared to be HLA-restricted, and the HLA associations seemed to be driven largely by CMV exposure. In the study, 164 TCR beta chains were listed as associated with cytomegalovirus. The presence/absence analyses assumed that sequencing depth was roughly uniform across donors, and that assumption may not be true. HLA typing was unavailable for some donors at each locus, so association tests used only the typed subset. Linkage disequilibrium might explain the correlated functional status among segregating V segments, but an unknown experimental factor could not be ruled out. A cluster of highly shared sequence variants was judged likely to represent a technical artifact of the sequencing pipeline. A few of the identified cytomegalovirus-associated TCR beta chains were confirmed in vitro to be specific for cytomegalovirus antigens. An earlier analysis of 587 of the donors showed that most TCR beta V segments appeared in productive rearrangements either about 90% or about 30% of the time, which broadly matched IMGT annotations. In a later analysis, HLA-associated TCR beta chains were found to be more clonally expanded and to have lower generation probabilities than equally common non-associated chains. According to a later analysis, parvovirus B19, influenza, CMV and Epstein-Barr virus appeared linked to several top co-occurrence clusters. The classifier was reported to diagnose cytomegalovirus status with high specificity and sensitivity in both the original and validation cohorts. Specific HLA alleles were associated with some 15,000 TCR beta sequences at a false discovery rate of 0.05 in a later analysis. This cohort had only TCR beta chains sequenced, and the lack of alpha or paired-chain data limited which features could be detected. Strong co-occurrence of HLA alleles, especially DR and DQ, made assigning TCR associations to individual alleles difficult. A further reported finding was that TCR beta sequences accurately predicted the HLA-A and HLA-B alleles for most subjects in the first cohort. Because counts were too low, roughly 17 rarely observed V segments, including chromosome 9 orphons, were left out of the earlier analysis of roughly 600 of the donors. An association between a missense DCLRE1C variant and V-gene and J-gene trimming of TCR beta chains was found in a later genetic analysis and replicated in an independent cohort. In a later analysis, the rate of TCR association differed among HLA loci, with DRB1 alleles having the most associated TCRs and HLA-C alleles having the fewest. Immune exposure information for the cohort was limited to CMV serostatus. According to a later genetic analysis, donors in an Asian-associated ancestry cluster had fewer N-insertions in productive TCRs than the approximately 670-donor mean. Across donors, most TCR sequences were observed very rarely, whereas some public TCRs were present in many individuals.

The germline V gene (reference sequence) sets CDR1 to DFQATT and CDR2 to SNEGSKA. V is pruned by 3 bases and J by 10 bases, leaving 5 bases of the junction without a gene match. The CDR3 sequence holds 11 residues, the cysteine and phenylalanine included. The read is trimmed to its CDR3 DNA, 33 bases read in frame from base 1. The cohort was made up of 650 to 700 healthy bone marrow donors. At the time of sampling, all cohort members were nominally healthy, though unrecorded immune exposures were likely present. The donor was CMV seronegative and belonged to the group of several hundred seronegative cohort members. Every donor gave a peripheral blood sample, and the peripheral blood mononuclear cells from that sample were used for TCR beta sequencing. The Qiagen DNeasy Blood Extraction Kit was used to extract genomic DNA from the blood cell samples. Library preparation employed the immunoSEQ multiplex PCR assay. A mixture of 60 forward primers for TCR Vbeta segments and 13 reverse primers for TCR Jbeta segments was used in the multiplex PCR. The CDR3 region of rearranged TCR beta genes was amplified from genomic DNA by a multiplex PCR assay. The Illumina HiSeq System was used to sequence the amplified TCR beta libraries as 87-base-pair reads. On the authors' methods: A later analysis counted tens of millions of unique TCR beta chains across the 550 to 800 repertoires, and some 11 million of these chains were shared by at least two donors. Raw reads were error-corrected and collapsed into unique sequences by a nearest-neighbor algorithm in which closely related sequences were merged to remove PCR and sequencing errors. Alignment of CDR3 sequences to IMGT reference sequences was used to assign V, D and J gene segments. Each retained sequence needed at least a six-nucleotide match to both a V gene segment and a J gene segment. Rearrangements were classified as productive when the CDR3 lacked stop codons and remained in frame with V and J, and all other rearrangements were classified as non-productive. CDR3 was defined by IMGT convention, running from the second conserved V-encoded cysteine to the conserved J-encoded phenylalanine. Sequences without an unambiguous match to a single V gene segment were excluded from the earlier analysis of 450 to 750 of the donors. In an earlier analysis of 587 of the donors, a V segment was called functional when productive rearrangements were above 56.7%, and segregating when the standard deviation between donors exceeded 5%. A statistical classification framework was developed to diagnose cytomegalovirus status using the catalog of TCR beta chain sequences. V and J gene assignment, in a later analysis, came from comparing TCR nucleotide sequences with IMGT/GENE-DB human TR gene sequences. A later analysis assigned CDR3 sequences and most-parsimonious VDJ recombination scenarios with the TCRdist pipeline. In a later analysis, every TCR beta chain was defined by the combination of its CDR3 amino acid sequence and its V-gene family, and reads without a unique V-gene family were dropped. As a way to deal with suspected cross-contamination and a sequencing artifact, a later analysis dropped 450 to 700 nucleotide sequences that were highly shared and had low generation probability. A later analysis calculated a clonal expansion index for each public chain from normalized within-repertoire ranks of inferred template counts. Generation probabilities in a later analysis came from a VDJ recombination model fitted to out-of-frame rearrangements, and those results were checked against IGoR. A later analysis scored TCR-TCR, TCR-HLA and TCR-CMV co-occurrence with hypergeometric tests, applying a repertoire-size bias correction to TCR pairs. A later analysis estimated false discovery rates by permuting HLA or CMV assignments 20 times. In a later analysis, co-occurring TCRs were grouped with DBSCAN, and TCRdist sequence similarity was added when clustering was performed within HLA-allele-positive subsets. Repertoires with fewer than 30,000 or more than 120,000 public chains, plus five repertoires with anomalous nucleotide sharing, were excluded from co-occurrence clustering. Imported from immuneACCESS, the table was reduced by TCRdb to in-frame sequences with V and J called. These copies leave out some clones; in studies compared against another copy, an unresolved V gene accounts for under half, and the cause of the remainder is not known. The DNA gave D and trimming, while V, J and clone size come from that table. The sample has about 130,000 clones on record, around three quarters of them singletons. The ten largest clonotypes hold 1% of the sample.

The sequence was collected from a man in his forties in good health and CMV-seronegative. Sequencing was performed on PBMCs. The rearrangement combines TRBV20-1 with TRBJ1-2, with TRBD1 identical over 7 junction bases. The DNA reads as follows: TGCAGTGCTAGCCCGACAGGGTCCTACACCTTC. Its protein is CSASPTGSYTF.